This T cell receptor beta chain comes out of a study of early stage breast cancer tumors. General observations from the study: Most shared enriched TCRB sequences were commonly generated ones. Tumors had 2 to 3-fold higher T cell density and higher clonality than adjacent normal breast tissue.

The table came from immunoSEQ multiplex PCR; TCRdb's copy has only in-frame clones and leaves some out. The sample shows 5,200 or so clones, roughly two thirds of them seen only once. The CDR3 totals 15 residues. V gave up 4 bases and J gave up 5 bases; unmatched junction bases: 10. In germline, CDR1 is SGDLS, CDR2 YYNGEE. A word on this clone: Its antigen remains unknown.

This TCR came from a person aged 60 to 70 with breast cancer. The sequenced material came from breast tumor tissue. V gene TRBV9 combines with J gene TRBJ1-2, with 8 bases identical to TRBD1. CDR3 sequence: CASSLGQGGYYGYTF. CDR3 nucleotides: TGTGCCAGCAGCCTCGGACAGGGTGGCTATTATGGCTACACCTTC.